This entry lists 10 T cell receptor beta chains sequenced from one sample in a study of cytomegalovirus exposure and HLA in healthy donors. The study ran its PCR with 60 Vbeta and 13 Jbeta primers. Profiled with immunoSEQ multiplex PCR; TCRdb holds only in-frame clones, not every one. Here the sample spans 200,000 to 250,000 clones, just under 85% being singletons. Specimen: PBMCs. All receptors derive from a middle-aged woman in good health and CMV-seronegative.

Regarding this clone: A read error may produce the germline difference seen at one junction end. V usage is TRBV11-2 and J usage is TRBJ2-7; the D gene is possibly TRBD1 (5 bases). The CDR3 has 14 residues. CDR1 is SGHAT and CDR2 is FQNNGV in the germline V gene. The chain's CDR3 is CAGSLAPGSYEQYF. CDR3 DNA sequence: TGTGCCGGCAGCTTAGCTCCAGGGTCCTACGAGCAGTACTTC.

This clone showed up just once. The chain has TRBV7-3 and TRBJ2-3; TRBD2 matches at 9 bases. There are 15 residues in the CDR3. In germline, CDR1 is SGHTA, CDR2 FQGTGA. The V segment lost 1 base and the J segment 5 bases; nucleotides outside the gene matches: 4. The CDR3 reads CASSLSGGAKDTQYF. CDR3 sequence (DNA): TGTGCCAGCAGCTTAAGCGGGGGGGCGAAAGATACGCAGTATTTT.

The chain carries TRBV4-1 and TRBJ2-7; 9 nucleotides match TRBD2. The V and J ends lost 4 bases and 6 bases, in that order; junction bases with no gene match: 16. Germline-derived CDR1 and CDR2 are MGHRA and YSYEKL. The CDR3 contains 17 residues. CDR3 amino acids: CASSPKSPGLAFSEQYF. CDR3 in DNA: TGCGCCAGCAGCCCCAAGTCGCCGGGACTAGCTTTTTCCGAGCAGTACTTC.

V usage is TRBV7-9 and J usage is TRBJ1-1; 7 nucleotides agree with TRBD1. J lost 5 bases, V lost 4 bases, and 7 bases had no gene match. Germline V lookup: CDR1 SEHNR, CDR2 FQNEAQ (reference sequence). The CDR3 is 14 amino acids. The CDR3 DNA reads as TGTGCCAGCAGCTATACGACAGGGAATACTGAAGCTTTCTTT. It translates to CASSYTTGNTEAFF.

This clone appeared a few times. The rearrangement links TRBV6-6 to TRBJ2-2; no clear D gene. Looked up from germline, CDR1 is MNHNY and CDR2 is SVGAGI (reference sequence). Trimming removed 5 bases at V and 3 bases at J, with 10 bases between. The CDR3 length is 14 residues. The CDR3 here is CASSIRSYTGELFF. CDR3 sequence (DNA): TGTGCCAGCAGTATCCGGAGTTACACCGGGGAGCTGTTTTTT.

This clone was counted a few times. This chain joins TRBV29-1 and TRBJ2-3; 8 positions match TRBD1. Per germline, CDR1 SQVTM and CDR2 ANQGSEA. The CDR3 length is 14 residues. With 7 bases clipped from V and 3 bases from J, the junction kept 9 bases outside the gene matches. The CDR3 nucleotides are TGCAGCGGCACAGGGGGGTCAGGAACAGATACGCAGTATTTT. Its translation: CSGTGGSGTDTQYF.

A word on this clone: Other DNA sequences of this sample code for an identical CDR3. This chain links TRBV19 with TRBJ1-1; possibly TRBD1 for D (6 bases). CDR3 length: 13 amino acids. Trimming cost V 2 bases and J 5 bases, with 9 bases left between them. CDR1 and CDR2 from the germline V gene are LNHDA and SQIVND (reference sequence). CDR3 nucleotide sequence: TGTGCCAGTAGTATAAGGGGGGGGACTGAAGCTTTCTTT. It yields the protein CASSIRGGTEAFF.

The V gene is TRBV7-9, the J gene TRBJ2-3; D perhaps matches TRBD1 (6 bases). Trimming pared 2 bases from V and 6 bases from J, leaving 21 bases between. Germline V lookup: CDR1 SEHNR, CDR2 FQNEAQ (reference sequence). This CDR3 has 17 residues. The CDR3: CASSLLKRAGDSDTQYF. The CDR3 DNA follows: TGTGCCAGCAGCTTATTAAAGAGGGCAGGGGATTCGGATACGCAGTATTTT.

This clone has more than one count but fewer than ten. V and J are TRBV6-6 and TRBJ2-7, with 8 bases fitting TRBD1. This CDR3 is 14 amino acids long. V lost 6 bases and J lost 0; bases outside the gene matches: 4. The germline V gene has CDR1 MNHNY and CDR2 SVGAGI (reference sequence). The CDR3 DNA follows: TGTGCCAGCAGGACGGACAGGGCCTCCTACGAGCAGTACTTC. Encoded protein: CASRTDRASYEQYF.

The CDR3 DNA reads as TGTGCCAGTAGTTTAGCCTCAGGTACGCAGTATTTT. Protein product: CASSLASGTQYF. The rearrangement joins TRBV19 to TRBJ2-3; D is uncertain. The germline V and J ends were trimmed by 5 bases and 8 bases, with 11 bases remaining between them. Germline CDR1 is LNHDA and CDR2 is SQIVND (reference sequence). This CDR3 has 12 residues.